The 25 T cell receptor beta chains reported below all come from one sample, sequenced in a study of blood T cell repertoires in COVID-19. Profiling relied on immunoSEQ multiplex PCR, and the TCRdb table lists in-frame clones only, not all of them. Of about 310,000 clones in the sample, around 86% were seen once. Sequencing input: peripheral blood. These receptors all stem from a man between 65 and 85 years old with acute or convalescent COVID-19.

The chain employs TRBV27 and TRBJ1-2; 7 bases line up with TRBD1. Germline V CDR1 and CDR2: MNHEY, SMNVEV (reference sequence). This CDR3 spans 15 amino acids. The junction had 4 bases not matched to a gene; V was cut back by 3 bases and J by 0 bases. CDR3 bases: TGTGCCAGCAGTTTTGGGCAGGGGGCTAACTATGGCTACACCTTC. This translates into CASSFGQGANYGYTF.

The chain is built from TRBV9 and TRBJ2-1, with a weak D call TRBD2 (6 bases). The CDR3 consists of 13 residues. The ends were cut back, 6 bases at V and 1 base at J, with 8 bases in the middle. Germline CDR1 and CDR2: SGDLS and YYNGEE. CDR3 nucleotides: TGTGCCAGCACAGCGGGTTCCTACAATGAGCAGTTCTTC. Translating gives CASTAGSYNEQFF.

V gene TRBV27 combines with J gene TRBJ2-1, with D tentatively TRBD2 (6 bases). Germline V gene lookup returns CDR1 MNHEY and CDR2 SMNVEV (reference sequence). The CDR3 is 13 amino acids. Trimming took off 4 bases at V and 4 bases at J, with 8 bases between the two ends. The CDR3 loop reads CASSWDWYNEQFF. In nucleotides, the CDR3 is TGTGCCAGCAGTTGGGACTGGTACAATGAGCAGTTCTTC.

The chain has TRBV18 and TRBJ2-1, with 8 positions matching TRBD2. This CDR3 has 18 residues. Germline CDR1 KGHSH, CDR2 LQKENI. The V and J ends lost 3 bases and 0 bases, in that order; junction bases with no gene match: 10. DNA of the CDR3: TGTGCCAGCTCACCGCGCTCGGGGGGGGGAGGCTCCTACAATGAGCAGTTCTTC. The encoded protein is CASSPRSGGGGSYNEQFF.

V is TRBV4-2 and J is TRBJ1-2; 8 bases map to TRBD1. CDR3 size: 17 residues. From germline, CDR1 is LGHNA and CDR2 YNFKEQ. Trimming at V came to 3 bases and at J to 4 bases, leaving 13 bases not matched to a gene. The CDR3 is CASSQSPLDRGVYGYTF. The CDR3 DNA reads as TGTGCCAGCAGCCAGTCACCGCTAGACAGGGGAGTCTATGGCTACACCTTC.

This clone showed up just once. V and J are TRBV15 and TRBJ2-3, with 11 bases matching TRBD2. The ends lost 0 bases at V and 4 bases at J; junction bases unmatched: 6. The CDR3 is 17 residues long. Germline CDR1 is LNHNV and CDR2 is YYDKDF (reference sequence). The CDR3 DNA reads TGTGCCACCAGCAGAGACAGACTAGCGGGGAGTCCAGATACGCAGTATTTT. Translating it yields CATSRDRLAGSPDTQYF.

This clone showed up just once. V is TRBV27 and J is TRBJ2-7; 8 nucleotides align to TRBD1. CDR3 size: 14 residues. The germline V gene has CDR1 MNHEY and CDR2 SMNVEV (reference sequence). V lost 5 bases and J lost 4; bases outside the gene matches: 7. The DNA for the CDR3 is TGTGCCAGCAGTCCAGGACAGGGACAGTACGAGCAGTACTTC. This encodes CASSPGQGQYEQYF.

This chain connects TRBV7-9 to TRBJ2-5, with D hard to call. The germline CDR1 and CDR2 sequences are SEHNR and FQNEAQ (reference sequence). The CDR3 length is 15 residues. The V and J ends lost 3 bases and 0 bases respectively, with 11 bases between them. Here the CDR3 DNA reads TGTGCCAGCAGCTTGGCCTCACCGTACCAAGAGACCCAGTACTTC. This encodes CASSLASPYQETQYF. Based on the CDR3 plus reference TRBV7-9 and TRBJ2-5, the full variable domain is DTGVSQNPRHKITKRGQNVTFRCDPISEHNRLYWYRQTLGQGPEFLTYFQNEAQLEKSRLLSDRFSAERPKGSFSTLEIQRTEQGDSAMYLCASSLASPYQETQYFGPGTRLLVL.

V is TRBV2 and J is TRBJ2-3; D ambiguous. The ends were cut back, 6 bases at V and 6 bases at J, with 7 bases in the middle. CDR1 SNHLY and CDR2 FYNNEI come from the germline V gene. The CDR3 is made up of 11 amino acids. CDR3 protein: CASRTRDTQYF. For the CDR3, the DNA is TGTGCCAGCAGGACGAGGGATACGCAGTATTTT.

The V call is TRBV5-4, the J call TRBJ2-3; 13 bases align to TRBD2. Trimming took 7 bases from V and 6 from J; bases not matched to a gene: 8. Looked up from germline, CDR1 is SGHNT and CDR2 is YYREEE (reference sequence). The CDR3 is 15 residues long. This CDR3 reads CASGLLAGGSDTQYF. CDR3 nucleotides: TGTGCCAGCGGCCTACTAGCGGGAGGGTCGGATACGCAGTATTTT.

This chain links TRBV21-1 with TRBJ2-7; the DNA was not compared with TRBD1, the D call given in the table. TRBV21-1 is marked as a pseudogene. The CDR3 sequence is 16 residues long. The CDR3 loop is CASSNQRDTTYYEQYF. Written as DNA, the CDR3 is TGTGCCAGCAGCAATCAGAGGGACACGACTTACTACGAGCAGTACTTC.

J is TRBJ2-1 and V is TRBV27, with 13 positions matching TRBD2. V trimming: 3 bases; J trimming: 0 bases; junction bases outside the gene matches: 14. CDR1 and CDR2 from the germline V gene are MNHEY and SMNVEV (reference sequence). This CDR3 has 21 amino acids. CDR3 sequence reads: CASSLGTGTSGDWSSYNEQFF. Written as DNA, the CDR3 is TGTGCCAGCAGTTTGGGGACCGGGACTAGCGGGGATTGGAGCTCCTACAATGAGCAGTTCTTC.

This clone was counted once. The chain joins TRBV5-6 to TRBJ2-1, with D uncertain. The ends were cut back, 1 base at V and 0 bases at J, with 8 bases in the middle. CDR1 and CDR2 (germline): SGHDT, YYEEEE. CDR3 size: 15 residues. In DNA form, the CDR3 reads TGTGCCAGCAGCTTGTTGTCGAGCTCCTACAATGAGCAGTTCTTC. Translating it yields CASSLLSSSYNEQFF.

The chain has TRBV28 and TRBJ2-7; 9 bases fit TRBD1. This CDR3 is 16 amino acids long. V shed 6 bases and J 4 bases; nucleotides not matched to a gene: 13. From germline, CDR1 is MDHEN and CDR2 SYDVKM. CDR3 loop: CASSTWHRGLRYEQYF. CDR3 sequence (DNA): TGTGCCAGCAGCACCTGGCACAGGGGGCTGAGGTACGAGCAGTACTTC.

V and J are TRBV7-7 and TRBJ2-7; 8 nucleotides agree with TRBD1. Per the germline V gene, CDR1 is SSHAT and CDR2 is FNYEAQ (reference sequence). Trimming at V came to 3 bases and at J to 8 bases, leaving 6 bases not matched to a gene. CDR3 size: 13 residues. The chain's CDR3 is CASSLGTGDKQYF. In DNA, the CDR3 is TGTGCCAGCAGCTTGGGGACAGGAGATAAGCAGTACTTC.

As DNA, the CDR3 is TGTGCCAGCTCACCATCGGCGCAGGGAAACACTGAAGCTTTCTTT. This gives the protein CASSPSAQGNTEAFF. The chain recombines TRBV18 with TRBJ1-1, with D possibly matching TRBD1 (5 bases). Trimming cost V 2 bases and J 2 bases, with 12 bases left between them. The V gene's germline CDR1 is KGHSH and CDR2 LQKENI. The CDR3 extends over 15 amino acids.

V is TRBV7-6 and J is TRBJ2-7; 12 bases align to TRBD2. V dropped 0 bases and J dropped 4; count of bases not matched to a gene: 10. Germline-derived CDR1 and CDR2 are SGHVS and FNYEAQ. The CDR3 is 18 residues long. The DNA of the CDR3 is TGTGCCAGCAGCTTAGCTTCTCGCGCCGGGACTAGCGGGTACGAGCAGTACTTC. Amino acids: CASSLASRAGTSGYEQYF.

This chain uses TRBV5-4 with TRBJ1-2; TRBD1 is a possible D gene (6 bases). This CDR3 comprises 17 residues. V dropped 2 bases and J dropped 3 bases, with 20 bases sitting between them. Per germline, CDR1 SGHNT and CDR2 YYREEE (reference sequence). Here the CDR3 DNA reads TGTGCCAGCAGCTTATTGGGCGCAGGGGTTGGGGACTATGGCTACACCTTC. Translated: CASSLLGAGVGDYGYTF.

The V call is TRBV28, the J call TRBJ1-1; 11 positions agree with TRBD1. This CDR3 comprises 15 residues. The germline V gene has CDR1 MDHEN and CDR2 SYDVKM. V dropped 5 bases and J dropped 6; count of bases not matched to a gene: 8. CDR3 protein: CASSPRTGGAPEAFF. The CDR3 DNA sequence: TGTGCCAGCAGTCCCCGGACAGGGGGCGCCCCTGAAGCTTTCTTT.

This chain joins TRBV24-1 and TRBJ2-1; TRBD2 matches at 7 bases. Germline trimming cut 0 bases from V and 5 bases from J; bases unmatched to any gene: 6. Germline loops: CDR1 KGHDR, CDR2 SFDVKD. The CDR3 has 16 amino acids. The CDR3 protein is CATSDLTGGRNNEQFF. CDR3 nucleotide sequence: TGTGCCACCAGTGATTTGACGGGGGGTAGGAACAATGAGCAGTTCTTC.

The chain combines TRBV12-3 or TRBV12-4 with TRBJ1-1; the D gene is possibly TRBD1 (5 bases). CDR3 length equals 13 residues. V lost 2 bases and J 5 bases, leaving 9 bases between the germline ends. This chain's CDR3 is CASSLQGRTEAFF. CDR3 DNA sequence: TGTGCCAGCAGTTTACAGGGCAGAACTGAAGCTTTCTTT.

J is TRBJ2-7 and V is TRBV2, with D perhaps matching TRBD2 (6 bases). This CDR3 region has 14 residues. V was shortened by 6 bases and J by 6 bases, with 18 bases between the two germline ends. Germline CDR1 and CDR2: SNHLY and FYNNEI. This CDR3 is CASSGREPFFEQYF. The CDR3 nucleotides are TGTGCCAGCAGCGGGCGGGAACCGTTCTTCGAGCAGTACTTC.

This chain links TRBV7-3 with TRBJ2-1, with 14 nucleotides matching TRBD2. Germline CDR1 is SGHTA and CDR2 is FQGTGA. The CDR3 has 17 residues. V dropped 6 bases and J dropped 3; count of bases not matched to a gene: 7. CDR3 protein: CASSLAGTSGGYNEQFF. The CDR3 bases are TGTGCCAGCAGTCTCGCCGGGACTAGCGGGGGCTACAATGAGCAGTTCTTC.

V gene TRBV6-2 or TRBV6-3 combines with J gene TRBJ2-1; perhaps TRBD2 as D (5 bases). The CDR3 covers 16 residues. The V end was cut by 2 bases, the J end by 4 bases, with 15 bases between. From germline, CDR1 is MNHEY and CDR2 SVGEGT. The CDR3 nucleotides are TGTGCCAGCAGTTACAGGGCTAGCACCCCTTACAATGAGCAGTTCTTC. This encodes CASSYRASTPYNEQFF.

The chain is built from TRBV4-3 and TRBJ2-1; 7 bases line up with TRBD1. Per germline, CDR1 LGHNA and CDR2 YSLEER. This CDR3 has 17 residues. V was clipped by 4 bases and J by 0 bases; unmatched bases: 9. The CDR3 DNA reads as TGCGCCAGCAGCCGAACAACACAGGGGTCCTCCTACAATGAGCAGTTCTTC. This encodes CASSRTTQGSSYNEQFF.